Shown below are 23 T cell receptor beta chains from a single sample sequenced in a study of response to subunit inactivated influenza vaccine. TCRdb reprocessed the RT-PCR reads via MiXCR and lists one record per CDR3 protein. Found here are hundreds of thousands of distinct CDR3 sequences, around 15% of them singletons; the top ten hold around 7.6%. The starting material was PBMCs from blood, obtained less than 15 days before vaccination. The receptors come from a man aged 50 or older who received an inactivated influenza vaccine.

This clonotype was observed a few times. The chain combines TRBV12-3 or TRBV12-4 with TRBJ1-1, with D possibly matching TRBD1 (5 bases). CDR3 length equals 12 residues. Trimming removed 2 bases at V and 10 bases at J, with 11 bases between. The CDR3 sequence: CASSLSRVGAFF. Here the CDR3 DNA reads TGTGCCAGCAGTTTAAGCAGGGTCGGAGCTTTCTTT.

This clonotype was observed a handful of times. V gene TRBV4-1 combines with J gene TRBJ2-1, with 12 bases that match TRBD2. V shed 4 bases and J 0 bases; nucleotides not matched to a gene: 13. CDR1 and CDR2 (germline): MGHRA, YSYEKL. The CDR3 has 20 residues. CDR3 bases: TGCGCCAGCAGCCGTCTCCCCCCTAGCGGGGGGGTCAGCTCCTACAATGAGCAGTTCTTC. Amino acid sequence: CASSRLPPSGGVSSYNEQFF.

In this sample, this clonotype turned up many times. The CDR3 here is CASSHQGEGWYTGELFF. The CDR3 DNA reads as TGTGCCAGCAGCCACCAAGGGGAAGGGTGGTACACCGGGGAGCTGTTTTTT. The chain has TRBV4-2 and TRBJ2-2; tentative D call: TRBD1 (5 bases). Trimming took 3 bases from V and 3 from J, leaving 17 bases between them. There are 17 residues in the CDR3. Germline lookup yields CDR1 LGHNA and CDR2 YNFKEQ.

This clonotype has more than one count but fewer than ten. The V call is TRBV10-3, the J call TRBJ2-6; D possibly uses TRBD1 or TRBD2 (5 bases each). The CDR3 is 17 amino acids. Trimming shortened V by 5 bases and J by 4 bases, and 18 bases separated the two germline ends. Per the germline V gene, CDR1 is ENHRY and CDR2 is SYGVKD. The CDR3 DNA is TGTGCCATCAGTCCGGAATGGGGGAGTTCAGGGGCCAACGTCCTGACTTTC. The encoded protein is CAISPEWGSSGANVLTF.

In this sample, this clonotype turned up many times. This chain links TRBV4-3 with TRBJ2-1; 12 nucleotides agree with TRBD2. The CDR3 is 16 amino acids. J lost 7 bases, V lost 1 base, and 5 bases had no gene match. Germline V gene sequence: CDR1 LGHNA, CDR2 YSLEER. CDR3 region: CASSQGRLAGANEQFF. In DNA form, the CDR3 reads TGCGCCAGCAGCCAAGGAAGACTAGCGGGAGCAAATGAGCAGTTCTTC.

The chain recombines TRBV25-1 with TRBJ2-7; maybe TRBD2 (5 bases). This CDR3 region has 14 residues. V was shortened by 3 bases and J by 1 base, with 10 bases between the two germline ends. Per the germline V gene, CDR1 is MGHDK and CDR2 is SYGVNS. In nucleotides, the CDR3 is TGTGCCAGCAGTGATTGGGGAGTGTCCTACGAGCAGTACTTC. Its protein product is CASSDWGVSYEQYF.

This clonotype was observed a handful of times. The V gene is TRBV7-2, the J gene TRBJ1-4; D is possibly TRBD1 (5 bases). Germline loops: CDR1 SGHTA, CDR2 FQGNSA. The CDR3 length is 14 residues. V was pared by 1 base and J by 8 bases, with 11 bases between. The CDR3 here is CASSLGVGEEKLFF. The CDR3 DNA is TGTGCCAGCAGCTTAGGGGTGGGGGAGGAAAAACTGTTTTTT.

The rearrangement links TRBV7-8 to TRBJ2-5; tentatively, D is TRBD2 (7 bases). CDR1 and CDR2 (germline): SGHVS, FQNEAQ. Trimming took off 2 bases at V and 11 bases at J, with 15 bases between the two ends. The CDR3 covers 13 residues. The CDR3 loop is CASSLMGGQGQYF. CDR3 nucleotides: TGTGCCAGCAGCTTAATGGGGGGGCAGGGTCAGTACTTC. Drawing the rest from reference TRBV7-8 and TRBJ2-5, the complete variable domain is GAGVSQSPRYKVAKRGQDVALRCDPISGHVSLFWYQQALGQGPEFLTYFQNEAQLDKSGLPSDRFFAERPEGSVSTLKIQRTQQEDSAVYLCASSLMGGQGQYFGPGTRLLVL.

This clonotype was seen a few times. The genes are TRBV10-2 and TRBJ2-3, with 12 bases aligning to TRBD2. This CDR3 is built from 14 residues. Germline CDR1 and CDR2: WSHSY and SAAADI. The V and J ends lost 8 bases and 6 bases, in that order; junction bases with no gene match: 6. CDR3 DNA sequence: TGCGCCAGCGCCCTAGCGGGGGGGCCCGATACGCAGTATTTT. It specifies CASALAGGPDTQYF.

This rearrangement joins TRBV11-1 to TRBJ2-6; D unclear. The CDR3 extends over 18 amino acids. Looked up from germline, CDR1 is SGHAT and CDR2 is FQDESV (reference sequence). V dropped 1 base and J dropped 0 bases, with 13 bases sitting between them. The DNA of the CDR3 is TGTGCCAGCAGCTTAGGACGGATATCCTTCTCTGGGGCCAACGTCCTGACTTTC. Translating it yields CASSLGRISFSGANVLTF.

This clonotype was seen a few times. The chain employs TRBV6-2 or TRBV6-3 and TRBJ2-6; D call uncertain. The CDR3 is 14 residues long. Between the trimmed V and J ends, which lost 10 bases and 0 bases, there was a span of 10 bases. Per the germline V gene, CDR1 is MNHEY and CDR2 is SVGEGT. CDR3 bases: TGTGCCACCACCCCGGACTCTGGGGCCAACGTCCTGACTTTC. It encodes CATTPDSGANVLTF.

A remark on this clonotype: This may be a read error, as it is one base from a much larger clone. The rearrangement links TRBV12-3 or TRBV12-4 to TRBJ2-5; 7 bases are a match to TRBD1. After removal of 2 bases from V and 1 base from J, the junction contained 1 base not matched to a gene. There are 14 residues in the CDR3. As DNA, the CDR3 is TGTGCCAGCAGTTTATGGGACAGCCAAGAGACCCAGTACTTC. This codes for CASSLWDSQETQYF.

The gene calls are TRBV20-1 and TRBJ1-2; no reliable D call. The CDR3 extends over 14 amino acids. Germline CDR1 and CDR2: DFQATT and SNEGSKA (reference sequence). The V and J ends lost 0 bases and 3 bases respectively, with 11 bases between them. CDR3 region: CSARDTKFYYGYTF. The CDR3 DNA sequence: TGCAGTGCTAGAGATACAAAGTTCTACTATGGCTACACCTTC.

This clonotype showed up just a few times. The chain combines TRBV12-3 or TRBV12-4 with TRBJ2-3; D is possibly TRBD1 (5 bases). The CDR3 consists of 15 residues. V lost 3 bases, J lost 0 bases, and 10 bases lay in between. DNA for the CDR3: TGTGCCAGCAGTTTCAGGGAATCTAGCACAGATACGCAGTATTTT. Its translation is CASSFRESSTDTQYF.

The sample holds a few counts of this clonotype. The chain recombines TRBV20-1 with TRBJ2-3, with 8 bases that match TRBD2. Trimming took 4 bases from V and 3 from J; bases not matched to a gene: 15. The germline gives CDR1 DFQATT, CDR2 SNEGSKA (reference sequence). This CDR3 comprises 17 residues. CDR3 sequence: CSATGRGVAGTTDTQYF. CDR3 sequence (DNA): TGCAGTGCTACTGGAAGGGGGGTAGCGGGAACGACAGATACGCAGTATTTT.

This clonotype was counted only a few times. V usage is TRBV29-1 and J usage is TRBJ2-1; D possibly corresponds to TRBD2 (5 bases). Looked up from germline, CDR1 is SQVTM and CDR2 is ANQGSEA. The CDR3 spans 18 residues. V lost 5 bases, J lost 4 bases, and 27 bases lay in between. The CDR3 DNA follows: TGCAGCGTTCACCTGGTATATGGGTTTCAGCGGATATACAATGAGCAGTTCTTC. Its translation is CSVHLVYGFQRIYNEQFF.

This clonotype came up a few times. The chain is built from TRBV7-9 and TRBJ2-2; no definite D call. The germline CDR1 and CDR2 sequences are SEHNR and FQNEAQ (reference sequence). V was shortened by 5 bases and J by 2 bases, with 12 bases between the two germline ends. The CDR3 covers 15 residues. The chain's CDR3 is CASSAGSGNTGELFF. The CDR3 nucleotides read TGTGCCAGCAGCGCCGGGTCCGGAAACACCGGGGAGCTGTTTTTT.

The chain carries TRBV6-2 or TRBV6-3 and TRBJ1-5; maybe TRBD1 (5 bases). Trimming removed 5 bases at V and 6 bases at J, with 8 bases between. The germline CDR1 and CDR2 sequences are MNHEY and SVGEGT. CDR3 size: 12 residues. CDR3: CASSPGFQPQHF. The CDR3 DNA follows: TGTGCCAGCAGTCCAGGGTTTCAGCCCCAGCATTTT.

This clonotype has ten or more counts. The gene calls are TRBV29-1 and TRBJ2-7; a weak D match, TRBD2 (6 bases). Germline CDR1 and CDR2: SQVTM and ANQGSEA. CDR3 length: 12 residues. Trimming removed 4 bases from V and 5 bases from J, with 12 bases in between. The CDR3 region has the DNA TGCAGCGTTGTAGCGGAGTTCCACGAGCAGTACTTC. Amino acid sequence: CSVVAEFHEQYF.

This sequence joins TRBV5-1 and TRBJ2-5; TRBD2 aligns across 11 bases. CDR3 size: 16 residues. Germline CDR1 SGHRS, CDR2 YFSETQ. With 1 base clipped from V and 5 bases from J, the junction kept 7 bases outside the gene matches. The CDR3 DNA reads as TGCGCCAGCAGCTTGAATCTTCCTAGCGGGGGGGAGACCCAGTACTTC. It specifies CASSLNLPSGGETQYF.

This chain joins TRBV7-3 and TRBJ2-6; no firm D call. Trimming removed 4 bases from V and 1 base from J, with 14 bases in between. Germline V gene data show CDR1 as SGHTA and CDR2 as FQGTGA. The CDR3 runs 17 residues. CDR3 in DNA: TGTGCCAGCAGCTCCCGACCCATAGGGTCTGGGGCCAACGTCCTGACTTTC. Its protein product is CASSSRPIGSGANVLTF.

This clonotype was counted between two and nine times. CDR3 nucleotides: TGTGCCAGCACTATCGGGACTAGCGGGGGTTCCCAAGAGACCCAGTACTTC. This encodes CASTIGTSGGSQETQYF. V is TRBV2 and J is TRBJ2-5; 14 bases map to TRBD2. The V gene end was trimmed by 7 bases and the J gene end by 1 base; junction bases not matched to a gene: 8. CDR3 size: 17 residues. Germline CDR1 is SNHLY and CDR2 is FYNNEI.

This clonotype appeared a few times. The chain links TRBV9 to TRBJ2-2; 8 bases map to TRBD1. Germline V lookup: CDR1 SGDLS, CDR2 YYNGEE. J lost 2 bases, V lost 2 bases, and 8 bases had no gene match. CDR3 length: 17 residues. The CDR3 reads CASSVPSGGPNTGELFF. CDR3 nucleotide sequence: TGTGCCAGCAGCGTCCCTTCAGGGGGCCCTAACACCGGGGAGCTGTTTTTT.